The next 14 T cell receptor beta chains were all read from a single sample in a study of blood T cell repertoires in COVID-19. Sequenced by immunoSEQ multiplex PCR; TCRdb stores in-frame clones only, minus some. The table shows about 360,000 clones, with approximately 82% occurring only once. Input material: peripheral blood. Receptors originate from a man aged 30 to 39 with active or convalescent COVID-19.

V gene TRBV19 combines with J gene TRBJ2-7; no clear D gene. The CDR3 is 14 residues long. Trimming removed 5 bases at V and 3 bases at J, with 14 bases between. The V gene's germline CDR1 is LNHDA and CDR2 SQIVND (reference sequence). CDR3 region: CASSYYDGYYEQYF. CDR3 in DNA: TGTGCCAGTAGTTACTACGACGGTTACTACGAGCAGTACTTC.

The gene calls are TRBV7-2 and TRBJ1-2; D is unclear. The V gene lost 1 base and the J gene lost 4 bases, with 13 bases spanning the gap. This CDR3 region has 15 residues. Germline loops: CDR1 SGHTA, CDR2 FQGNSA. The CDR3 DNA is TGTGCCAGCAGCTTAGTCGCGGATATCATCTATGGCTACACCTTC. Translated: CASSLVADIIYGYTF.

The chain employs TRBV4-3 and TRBJ1-1; 8 nucleotides line up with TRBD1. Per the germline V gene, CDR1 is LGHNA and CDR2 is YSLEER. Trimming took 1 base from V and 2 from J; bases not matched to a gene: 3. The CDR3 is 15 residues long. CDR3 coding DNA: TGCGCCAGCAGCCAAGGGACAGGGATAAACACTGAAGCTTTCTTT. Residues: CASSQGTGINTEAFF.

Notes on this clone: The junction does not match germline at one end; this may be a read error. J is TRBJ2-3 and V is TRBV6-1; tentative D call: TRBD2 (6 bases). This CDR3 region has 12 residues. Germline V gives CDR1 MNHNS, CDR2 SASEGT. The CDR3 region has the DNA TGTGCCAGCAGAGAAGGGCGGGGTACGCAGTATTTT. Its translation: CASREGRGTQYF.

V and J are TRBV5-1 and TRBJ2-1; D remains ambiguous. Trimming removed 4 bases at V and 10 bases at J, with 12 bases between. The CDR3 has 12 amino acids. The germline CDR1 and CDR2 sequences are SGHRS and YFSETQ. The CDR3 sequence is CASSPLAAEQFF. The CDR3 nucleotides read TGCGCCAGCAGCCCGCTTGCCGCGGAGCAGTTCTTC.

The chain carries TRBV5-5 and TRBJ1-4; TRBD1 aligns across 7 bases. V dropped 6 bases and J dropped 8; count of bases not matched to a gene: 7. CDR3 size: 13 residues. CDR1 is SGHKS, CDR2 YYEKEE, per germline (reference sequence). CDR3: CASNFATGEKLFF. DNA of the CDR3: TGTGCCAGCAACTTTGCGACAGGGGAAAAACTGTTTTTT.

The chain joins TRBV7-2 to TRBJ2-7; TRBD2 agrees at 7 bases. With 1 base clipped from V and 0 bases from J, the junction kept 6 bases outside the gene matches. The CDR3 is made up of 16 amino acids. The germline V gene has CDR1 SGHTA and CDR2 FQGNSA. CDR3: CASSLEVSGFSYEQYF. CDR3 sequence (DNA): TGTGCCAGCAGCTTAGAGGTTAGCGGGTTCTCCTACGAGCAGTACTTC.

The chain is built from TRBV19 and TRBJ1-1; D gene uncertain. Trimming took off 5 bases at V and 1 base at J, with 8 bases between the two ends. The germline V gene has CDR1 LNHDA and CDR2 SQIVND (reference sequence). The length of the CDR3 is 13 residues. The CDR3 region is CASSSTRNTEAFF. The CDR3 bases are TGTGCCAGTAGTTCCACACGGAACACTGAAGCTTTCTTT.

This clone has a handful of counts. V usage is TRBV5-1 and J usage is TRBJ2-3; TRBD2 matches 8 bases. Trimming removed 0 bases from V and 3 bases from J; junction bases left unmatched: 3. The CDR3 is made up of 15 amino acids. Germline loops: CDR1 SGHRS, CDR2 YFSETQ. Here the CDR3 reads CASSLDGGRTDTQYF. The DNA for the CDR3 is TGCGCCAGCAGCTTGGATGGCGGGAGGACAGATACGCAGTATTTT.

The V and J genes are TRBV28 and TRBJ2-2, with 9 bases matching TRBD2. This CDR3 contains 16 residues. V dropped 2 bases and J dropped 4; count of bases not matched to a gene: 5. Per germline, CDR1 MDHEN and CDR2 SYDVKM. CDR3 nucleotides: TGTGCCAGCAGTTTACCAGCGGGAGGCACCACCGGGGAGCTGTTTTTT. This encodes CASSLPAGGTTGELFF. The full variable domain, rest sourced from reference TRBV28 and TRBJ2-2, is DVKVTQSSRYLVKRTGEKVFLECVQDMDHENMFWYRQDPGLGLRLIYFSYDVKMKEKGDIPEGYSVSREKKERFSLILESASTNQTSMYLCASSLPAGGTTGELFFGEGSRLTVL.

The chain employs TRBV6-5 and TRBJ2-7; 7 bases map to TRBD1. This CDR3 is built from 14 residues. Germline loops: CDR1 MNHEY, CDR2 SVGAGI. J lost 2 bases, V lost 4 bases, and 5 bases had no gene match. CDR3 protein: CASSLQGWAYEQYF. The CDR3, as DNA: TGTGCCAGCAGTTTACAGGGGTGGGCCTACGAGCAGTACTTC.

The rearrangement uses TRBV5-1 and TRBJ2-2; 8 nucleotides match TRBD2. The germline V gene encodes CDR1 SGHRS and CDR2 YFSETQ. The CDR3 contains 16 residues. The V gene end was trimmed by 0 bases and the J gene end by 5 bases; junction bases not matched to a gene: 6. CDR3 sequence: CASSLASGRMTGELFF. The CDR3 region has the DNA TGCGCCAGCAGCTTGGCCAGCGGGAGAATGACCGGGGAGCTGTTTTTT.

This chain joins TRBV6-5 and TRBJ2-1, with a possible D match to TRBD1 (6 bases). The germline V gene encodes CDR1 MNHEY and CDR2 SVGAGI. The CDR3 runs to 13 residues. Trimming removed 1 base from V and 10 bases from J, with 11 bases in between. Here the CDR3 DNA reads TGTGCCAGCAGTTACTTTCAGGGGCGAGAGCAGTTCTTC. Its translation is CASSYFQGREQFF.

V usage is TRBV15 and J usage is TRBJ2-7; a possible D gene is TRBD1 (6 bases). The CDR3 loop spans 16 amino acids. V gave up 3 bases and J gave up 3 bases, with 18 bases separating them. Germline V lookup: CDR1 LNHNV, CDR2 YYDKDF (reference sequence). In DNA form, the CDR3 reads TGTGCCACCAGCAGGGCCGGGACACTATTGGGCTACGAGCAGTACTTC. Its translation is CATSRAGTLLGYEQYF.